These T cell receptor beta chains were read from a single sample in a study of blood T cell repertoires in COVID-19. Profiled with immunoSEQ multiplex PCR; TCRdb holds only in-frame clones, not every one. The sample holds 180,000 or so clones, 75% to 90% seen once. Specimen: PBMCs or T cells enriched from blood (not recorded which). These receptors all come from a man aged 40-49 years who had recovered from COVID-19. Both conserved end residues are part of each CDR3. D genes are given only for firm matches. The listing skips clone size in some rows; elsewhere it reads once, few, many or a size class.

length: 17
J: TRBJ1-5
D: NA
V: TRBV19
size: few
CDR3: CASSIPGVGHSNQPQHF
DNA: TGTGCCAGTAGTATCCCGGGGGTAGGACATAGCAATCAGCCCCAGCATTTT

length: 13
J: TRBJ1-3
D: NA
V: TRBV5-6
size: NA
CDR3: CASSLGQEVTIYF
DNA: TGTGCCAGCAGCTTGGGGCAAGAGGTCACCATATATTTT

length: 15
J: TRBJ2-5
D: TRBD1
V: TRBV7-7
size: few
CDR3: CASSLKPTGGETQYF
DNA: TGTGCTAGCAGCTTGAAACCGACAGGGGGAGAGACCCAGTACTTC

length: 13
J: TRBJ1-2
D: NA
V: TRBV5-6
size: NA
CDR3: CASSLAGTTGYTF
DNA: TGTGCCAGCAGCTTGGCCGGAACGACAGGCTACACCTTC

length: 14
J: TRBJ1-5
D: TRBD1
V: TRBV15
size: few
CDR3: CATSGQGRNQPQHF
DNA: TGTGCCACCAGCGGACAGGGGAGAAATCAGCCCCAGCATTTT

length: 15
J: TRBJ2-1
D: TRBD1
V: TRBV6-1
size: many
CDR3: CASSELGTVLYEQFF
DNA: TGTGCCAGCAGTGAATTGGGGACAGTGCTATATGAGCAGTTCTTC

length: 17
J: TRBJ2-7
D: TRBD1
V: TRBV27
size: once
CDR3: CASTRSVDRGRTYEQYF
DNA: TGTGCCAGCACCAGAAGCGTCGACAGGGGGAGAACCTACGAGCAGTACTTC

length: 13
J: TRBJ2-5
D: TRBD2
V: TRBV5-4
size: NA
CDR3: CASSSREGETQYF
DNA: TGTGCCAGCAGCAGCAGGGAGGGGGAGACCCAGTACTTC

length: 12
J: TRBJ2-7
D: NA
V: TRBV2
size: NA
CDR3: CASSEVAGEQYF
DNA: TGTGCCAGCAGTGAAGTTGCAGGCGAGCAGTACTTC

length: 15
J: TRBJ2-3
D: NA
V: TRBV30
size: NA
CDR3: CAWSQWLGVADTQYF
DNA: TGTGCCTGGTCCCAATGGCTAGGGGTGGCAGATACGCAGTATTTT

length: 14
J: TRBJ2-5
D: TRBD1
V: TRBV7-6
size: few
CDR3: CASSLGTGGETQYF
DNA: TGTGCCAGCAGCTTAGGGACAGGGGGAGAGACCCAGTACTTC

length: 10
J: TRBJ2-5
D: NA
V: TRBV28
size: NA
CDR3: CASSSGHQYF
DNA: TGTGCCAGCAGTTCGGGACATCAGTACTTC

length: 15
J: TRBJ1-1
D: NA
V: TRBV2
size: NA
CDR3: CASSPNIDMNTEAFF
DNA: TGTGCCAGCAGTCCTAACATCGACATGAACACTGAAGCTTTCTTT

length: 15
J: TRBJ2-7
D: TRBD2
V: TRBV4-1
size: few
CDR3: CASSQGELADYEQYF
DNA: TGCGCCAGCAGCCAAGGCGAACTAGCGGACTACGAGCAGTACTTC

length: 14
J: TRBJ1-3
D: NA
V: TRBV14
size: NA
CDR3: CASSPVSSGNTIYF
DNA: TGTGCCAGCAGCCCTGTCAGCTCTGGAAACACCATATATTTT

length: 11
J: TRBJ1-2
D: NA
V: TRBV29-1
size: few
CDR3: CSVGVAYGYTF
DNA: TGCAGCGTTGGAGTAGCGTATGGCTACACCTTC

length: 13
J: TRBJ2-7
D: NA
V: TRBV5-1
size: NA
CDR3: CASSSEGAYEQYF
DNA: TGCGCCAGCAGCTCCGAGGGGGCCTACGAGCAGTACTTC

length: 14
J: TRBJ2-7
D: NA
V: TRBV7-9
size: NA
CDR3: CASSLESLTGEQYF
DNA: TGTGCCAGCAGCTTAGAATCGTTGACGGGAGAGCAGTACTTC

length: 12
J: TRBJ1-5
D: NA
V: TRBV30
size: once
CDR3: CAWSVPGQPQHF
DNA: TGTGCCTGGAGTGTACCGGGGCAGCCCCAGCATTTT

length: 15
J: TRBJ1-5
D: TRBD1
V: TRBV30
size: few
CDR3: CAWSVRTGIYQPQHF
DNA: TGTGCCTGGAGTGTGAGGACAGGGATATATCAGCCCCAGCATTTT

length: 13
J: TRBJ2-4
D: NA
V: TRBV2
size: NA
CDR3: CASSDEFKNIQYF
DNA: TGTGCCAGCAGTGACGAGTTCAAAAACATTCAGTACTTC

length: 17
J: TRBJ1-2
D: NA
V: TRBV9
size: NA
CDR3: CASSVDRGGELNYGYTF
DNA: TGTGCCAGCAGCGTAGACCGTGGAGGTGAATTAAACTATGGCTACACCTTC

length: 13
J: TRBJ2-5
D: NA
V: TRBV18
size: NA
CDR3: CASSPAGEETQYF
DNA: TGTGCCAGCTCACCCGCAGGGGAAGAGACCCAGTACTTC

length: 15
J: TRBJ2-7
D: NA
V: TRBV5-6
size: NA
CDR3: CASSLVQAYSYEQYF
DNA: TGTGCCAGCAGCTTGGTACAGGCGTACTCCTACGAGCAGTACTTC

length: 15
J: TRBJ1-2
D: TRBD1
V: TRBV18
size: NA
CDR3: CASSREGQPAYGYTF
DNA: TGTGCCAGCTCACGAGAGGGACAGCCTGCGTATGGCTACACCTTC

length: 17
J: TRBJ1-3
D: NA
V: TRBV5-5
size: NA
CDR3: CASSLRQTELSGNTIYF
DNA: TGTGCCAGCAGCTTGCGACAAACAGAACTCTCTGGAAACACCATATATTTT

length: 14
J: TRBJ1-3
D: TRBD1
V: TRBV28
size: NA
CDR3: CASSPQGGGNTIYF
DNA: TGTGCCAGCAGTCCTCAGGGGGGTGGAAACACCATATATTTT

length: 16
J: TRBJ1-4
D: NA
V: TRBV19
size: NA
CDR3: CASSIDQNGLNEKLFF
DNA: TGTGCCAGTAGTATAGACCAAAACGGTTTAAATGAAAAACTGTTTTTT

length: 14
J: TRBJ1-6
D: TRBD1
V: TRBV30
size: few
CDR3: CAWSVGTDHSPLHF
DNA: TGTGCCTGGAGTGTAGGGACAGACCATTCACCCCTCCACTTT

length: 15
J: TRBJ1-1
D: NA
V: TRBV18
size: once
CDR3: CASLRGAGTNTEAFF
DNA: TGTGCCAGCCTCAGGGGAGCCGGGACGAACACTGAAGCTTTCTTT

length: 16
J: TRBJ2-7
D: NA
V: TRBV27
size: NA
CDR3: CASSLASTQNSYEQYF
DNA: TGTGCCAGCAGTTTAGCCTCAACACAGAATTCCTACGAGCAGTACTTC

length: 12
J: TRBJ2-1
D: NA
V: TRBV5-6
size: NA
CDR3: CASSFGENEQFF
DNA: TGTGCCAGCAGCTTTGGGGAGAATGAGCAGTTCTTC

length: 15
J: TRBJ1-3
D: NA
V: TRBV6-5
size: NA
CDR3: CASSYSRAFGNTIYF
DNA: TGTGCCAGCAGTTACTCCAGGGCTTTCGGAAACACCATATATTTT

length: 15
J: TRBJ2-3
D: NA
V: TRBV5-6
size: NA
CDR3: CASSFSGSSTDTQYF
DNA: TGTGCCAGCAGCTTCTCTGGCAGTAGCACAGATACGCAGTATTTT

length: 13
J: TRBJ2-1
D: NA
V: TRBV7-2
size: NA
CDR3: CASSSGRVGEQFF
DNA: TGTGCCAGCAGCTCAGGCAGGGTCGGGGAGCAGTTCTTC

length: 13
J: TRBJ2-2
D: NA
V: TRBV29-1
size: NA
CDR3: CSVTGLNTGELFF
DNA: TGCAGCGTCACAGGGCTGAACACCGGGGAGCTGTTTTTT

length: 15
J: TRBJ1-4
D: NA
V: TRBV4-1
size: NA
CDR3: CASSQEATVNEKLFF
DNA: TGCGCCAGCAGCCAAGAGGCAACCGTTAATGAAAAACTGTTTTTT

length: 15
J: TRBJ2-5
D: TRBD2
V: TRBV30
size: NA
CDR3: CAWSGSGGAFETQYF
DNA: TGTGCCTGGAGTGGTAGCGGGGGGGCCTTCGAGACCCAGTACTTC

length: 11
J: TRBJ1-1
D: NA
V: TRBV29-1
size: NA
CDR3: CSVDGGRGAFF
DNA: TGCAGCGTTGATGGGGGGAGGGGAGCTTTCTTT

length: 14
J: TRBJ1-3
D: NA
V: TRBV27
size: NA
CDR3: CASSLTGAGNTIYF
DNA: TGTGCCAGCAGTTTAACGGGGGCTGGAAACACCATATATTTT

length: 15
J: TRBJ2-5
D: TRBD2
V: TRBV7-7
size: NA
CDR3: CASSPSGGALETQYF
DNA: TGTGCTAGCAGCCCGAGCGGGGGGGCCTTAGAGACCCAGTACTTC

length: 13
J: TRBJ1-2
D: TRBD1
V: TRBV5-8
size: NA
CDR3: CASSRRQGDGYTF
DNA: TGTGCCAGCAGCCGTAGACAGGGGGACGGCTACACCTTC

length: 11
J: TRBJ2-7
D: NA
V: TRBV20-1
size: NA
CDR3: CSASRTNEQYF
DNA: TGCAGTGCTTCAAGGACTAACGAGCAGTACTTC

length: 11
J: TRBJ2-7
D: NA
V: TRBV30
size: NA
CDR3: CAWNKGNEQYF
DNA: TGTGCCTGGAATAAGGGGAACGAGCAGTACTTC

length: 11
J: TRBJ1-2
D: NA
V: TRBV10-3
size: NA
CDR3: CAIRQGTGYTF
DNA: TGTGCCATCAGGCAGGGTACGGGCTACACCTTC

length: 14
J: TRBJ2-7
D: TRBD2
V: TRBV6-5
size: NA
CDR3: CASRKGLAGYEQYF
DNA: TGTGCCAGCAGGAAGGGACTAGCAGGGTACGAGCAGTACTTC

length: 17
J: TRBJ1-1
D: NA
V: TRBV28
size: NA
CDR3: CASSSLQGTILNTEAFF
DNA: TGTGCCAGCAGTTCCCTCCAGGGGACAATCCTGAACACTGAAGCTTTCTTT

length: 14
J: TRBJ1-1
D: TRBD1
V: TRBV6-5
size: NA
CDR3: CASSPTGLNTEAFF
DNA: TGTGCCAGCAGTCCGACAGGGCTGAACACTGAAGCTTTCTTT

length: 17
J: TRBJ1-1
D: TRBD1
V: TRBV18
size: NA
CDR3: CASSPTRTGGGFGEAFF
DNA: TGTGCCAGCTCACCAACCCGGACAGGGGGCGGTTTTGGGGAAGCTTTCTTT